The TCR beta chain described here comes from a study of CD8+ T cells in alopecia areata. Study summary: A regimen of oral tofacitinib, 5 to 10 mg twice daily, was given to treated patients.

Stated treatment: oral pan-JAK inhibitor, 5-10 mg twice daily. Alopecia areata patients gave lesional scalp punch biopsies and peripheral blood samples. Germline V gives CDR1 MDHEN, CDR2 SYDVKM. The CDR3 covers 11 residues. The V end lost 5 bases, the J end lost 10 bases, and 9 bases lay between the germline ends. Isolated RNA was reverse transcribed into cDNA used as the sequencing template. The assay was immunoSEQ multiplex PCR, and TCRdb's table has in-frame clones only and misses some. The sample has 42,000 or so clones, 80% to 95% seen once. Sample: CD8+ T cells sorted from blood, taken at week 24, from a patient treated with tofacitinib. The chain recombines TRBV28 with TRBJ2-1; maybe TRBD2 (6 bases). This sequence was found in a human donor with alopecia areata. CDR3 bases: TGTGCCAGCAGTGGACTATACGAGCAGTTCTTC. As protein: CASSGLYEQFF.